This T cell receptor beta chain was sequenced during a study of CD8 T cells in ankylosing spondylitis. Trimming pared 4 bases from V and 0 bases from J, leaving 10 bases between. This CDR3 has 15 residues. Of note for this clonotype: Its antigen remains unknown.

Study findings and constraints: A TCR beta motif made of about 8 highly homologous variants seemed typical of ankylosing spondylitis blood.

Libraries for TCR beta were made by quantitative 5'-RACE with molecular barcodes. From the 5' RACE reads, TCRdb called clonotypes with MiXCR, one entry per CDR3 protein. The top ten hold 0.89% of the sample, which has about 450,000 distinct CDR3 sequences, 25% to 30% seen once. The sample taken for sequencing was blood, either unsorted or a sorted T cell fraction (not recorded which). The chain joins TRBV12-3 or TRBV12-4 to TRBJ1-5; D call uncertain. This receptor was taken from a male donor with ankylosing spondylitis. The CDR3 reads CASSSTRNSNQPQHF. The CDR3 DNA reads TGTGCCAGCAGTTCCACCCGCAATAGCAATCAGCCCCAGCATTTT.